Following are 12 T cell receptor beta chains from one sample sequenced in a study of T cells in Graves' hyperthyroidism and ophthalmopathy. Researchers amplified the TCR beta CDR3 regions from RNA transcripts. HTBI primers were used for first-round RT-PCR of the TCR CDR3. TCRdb used MiXCR to reprocess the multiplex PCR reads, holding one entry per CDR3 protein. The sample carries 300,000 to 400,000 distinct CDR3 sequences, about 20% recorded once. The material sequenced was blood. The receptor source for this set is a woman aged 50 to 60 with Graves' hyperthyroidism.

This clonotype has just a few counts. This chain links TRBV7-9 with TRBJ1-5; no firm D call. CDR3 length: 12 amino acids. Between the trimmed V and J ends, which lost 4 bases and 1 base, there was a span of 2 bases. The germline V gene encodes CDR1 SEHNR and CDR2 FQNEAQ (reference sequence). DNA for the CDR3: TGTGCCAGCAGCTGGAGCAATCAGCCCCAGCATTTT. Translation: CASSWSNQPQHF. Looking up the rest from reference TRBV7-9 and TRBJ1-5 gives the full variable domain: DTGVSQNPRHKITKRGQNVTFRCDPISEHNRLYWYRQTLGQGPEFLTYFQNEAQLEKSRLLSDRFSAERPKGSFSTLEIQRTEQGDSAMYLCASSWSNQPQHFGDGTRLSIL.

This clonotype was counted many times. V and J are TRBV6-1 and TRBJ1-3; D remains unclear. V lost 6 bases, J lost 0 bases, and 9 bases lay in between. The V gene's germline CDR1 is MNHNS and CDR2 SASEGT. The CDR3 runs to 14 residues. CDR3 loop: CASSWESSGNTIYF. CDR3 sequence (DNA): TGTGCCAGCAGCTGGGAGAGCTCTGGAAACACCATATATTTT.

There are a few counts of this clonotype. This chain links TRBV2 with TRBJ2-3, with 10 nucleotides matching TRBD2. V trimming: 7 bases; J trimming: 6 bases; junction bases outside the gene matches: 7. This CDR3 spans 14 amino acids. Germline values: CDR1 SNHLY, CDR2 FYNNEI. CDR3 residues: CASMGAGGRDTQYF. The DNA for the CDR3 is TGTGCCAGCATGGGAGCGGGGGGGCGTGATACGCAGTATTTT.

The table lists this clonotype with many counts. CDR3 bases: TGTGCCTGGAATAGACTAGCGGGAATAGAGCTGTTTTTT. Translating gives CAWNRLAGIELFF. This sequence joins TRBV30 and TRBJ2-2; 11 bases map to TRBD2. Germline V gene sequence: CDR1 GTSNPN, CDR2 SVGIG (reference sequence). The CDR3 is 13 amino acids. J gave up 11 bases and V 4 bases, and 6 bases lay outside the gene matches.

The CDR3 nucleotides are TGTGCCAGCAGCCCCGCGTGGTACCAAGAGACCCAGTACTTC. Encoded protein: CASSPAWYQETQYF. The chain links TRBV14 to TRBJ2-5, with no clear D. The germline gives CDR1 SGHDN, CDR2 FVKESK. The CDR3 covers 14 residues. V gave up 4 bases and J gave up 0 bases, with 9 bases separating them. Filled out from reference TRBV14 and TRBJ2-5, the complete variable domain reads EAGVTQFPSHSVIEKGQTVTLRCDPISGHDNLYWYRRVMGKEIKFLLHFVKESKQDESGMPNNRFLAERTGGTYSTLKVQPAELEDSGVYFCASSPAWYQETQYFGPGTRLLVL.

This clonotype was observed many times. The chain employs TRBV3-1 and TRBJ2-3; D not resolved. CDR3 size: 15 residues. Germline CDR1 reads LGHDT; CDR2 reads YNNKEL (reference sequence). Trimming removed 3 bases at V and 2 bases at J, with 12 bases between. The CDR3 DNA sequence: TGTGCCAGCAGCCAGGCTATAGCAGACACAGATACGCAGTATTTT. Its protein is CASSQAIADTDTQYF.

The CDR3 is CASSPVGAGGTDTQYF. DNA for the CDR3: TGTGCCAGCTCACCGGTGGGGGCAGGAGGCACAGATACGCAGTATTTT. V is TRBV18 and J is TRBJ2-3, with a tentative D call TRBD1 (6 bases). The CDR3 consists of 16 residues. CDR1 is KGHSH, CDR2 LQKENI, per germline. The germline V and J ends were trimmed by 3 bases and 1 base, with 14 bases remaining between them.

This clonotype showed up just a few times. The V gene is TRBV4-2, the J gene TRBJ2-3, with D possibly being TRBD2 (5 bases). Trimming took 0 bases from V and 6 from J, leaving 13 bases between them. The germline V gene has CDR1 LGHNA and CDR2 YNFKEQ. The CDR3 extends over 15 amino acids. CDR3 coding DNA: TGTGCCAGCAGCCAAGATAAAGGGAGTGGCGATACGCAGTATTTT. Translated: CASSQDKGSGDTQYF.

This rearrangement joins TRBV19 to TRBJ1-5; D uncertain. Trimming took 3 bases from V and 0 from J, leaving 9 bases between them. The germline CDR1 and CDR2 sequences are LNHDA and SQIVND (reference sequence). The CDR3 loop spans 15 amino acids. This CDR3 is CASSIVRNSNQPQHF. CDR3 nucleotides: TGTGCCAGTAGTATTGTACGGAATAGCAATCAGCCCCAGCATTTT.

The chain uses TRBV5-1 and TRBJ2-1, with D uncertain. Germline V CDR1 and CDR2: SGHRS, YFSETQ. CDR3 length equals 16 residues. The germline V and J ends were trimmed by 1 base and 0 bases, with 11 bases remaining between them. Here the CDR3 reads CASSLNGLLSYNEQFF. The CDR3 DNA follows: TGCGCCAGCAGCTTGAATGGTTTACTCTCCTACAATGAGCAGTTCTTC.

This clonotype was picked up one time. V gene TRBV27 combines with J gene TRBJ2-7; 10 positions agree with TRBD2. This CDR3 has 19 residues. Germline CDR1 and CDR2: MNHEY and SMNVEV (reference sequence). With V trimmed by 4 bases and J by 1 base, 16 bases remained unmatched. The CDR3 loop is CASSSRTRTGLAFSYEQYF. CDR3 coding DNA: TGTGCCAGCAGTTCTCGGACACGAACGGGACTAGCGTTTTCCTACGAGCAGTACTTC.

This clonotype was recorded many times. The CDR3 DNA reads TGTGCCAGCAGCCAAGGAAATAACTATGGCTACACCTTC. Amino acids: CASSQGNNYGYTF. The chain joins TRBV3-1 to TRBJ1-2, with D uncertain. Trimming pared 1 base from V and 1 base from J, leaving 4 bases between. The germline V gene has CDR1 LGHDT and CDR2 YNNKEL (reference sequence). This CDR3 region has 13 residues.